One sample yielded the 27 T cell receptor beta chains listed below, sequenced in a study of T cells after yellow fever vaccination. TCRdb fed the 5' RACE reads into MiXCR, producing one record per CDR3 protein. The sample has nearly 550,000 distinct CDR3 sequences, roughly 19% seen once; the top ten hold approximately 15%. Here the sequenced sample was PBMCs, taken 15 days after the yellow fever booster vaccination. These receptors came from a man aged 25-45 years who received the YFV17D yellow fever vaccine.

In its sample, this clonotype was seen many times. This chain links TRBV7-2 with TRBJ1-5; D remains ambiguous. Germline assignment: CDR1 SGHTA and CDR2 FQGNSA. The length of the CDR3 is 13 residues. Deletions cut 2 bases from V and 7 bases from J, with 9 bases between. The CDR3 DNA sequence: TGTGCCAGCAGCTTACTAGGAGACCAGCCCCAGCATTTT. This encodes CASSLLGDQPQHF.

This chain joins TRBV11-2 and TRBJ2-4; D possibly matches TRBD1 or TRBD2 (5 bases each). The length of the CDR3 is 21 residues. CDR1 and CDR2 from the germline V gene are SGHAT and FQNNGV. With 3 bases removed from V and 0 bases from J, the gap between germline ends came to 27 bases. The CDR3 DNA sequence: TGTGCCAGCAGCTTGAGACGAACGGATTGGGGGTCAGTCCTAGCCAAAAACATTCAGTACTTC. It yields the protein CASSLRRTDWGSVLAKNIQYF.

This clonotype has only a few counts. The chain recombines TRBV2 with TRBJ2-4; no definite D call. Germline V gives CDR1 SNHLY, CDR2 FYNNEI. The CDR3 covers 17 residues. V lost 2 bases to trimming and J lost 0 bases, with 14 bases between them. This CDR3 reads CASSEMQIFIAKNIQYF. Written as DNA, the CDR3 is TGTGCCAGCAGTGAAATGCAGATCTTTATAGCCAAAAACATTCAGTACTTC. Full variable domain (remainder filled in from reference TRBV2 and TRBJ2-4): EPEVTQTPSHQVTQMGQEVILRCVPISNHLYFYWYRQILGQKVEFLVSFYNNEISEKSEIFDDQFSVERPDGSNFTLKIRSTKLEDSAMYFCASSEMQIFIAKNIQYFGAGTRLSVL.

This clonotype showed up just a few times. The V call is TRBV20-1, the J call TRBJ1-5, with TRBD1 matching over 10 bases. CDR1 is DFQATT and CDR2 is SNEGSKA in the germline V gene (reference sequence). The CDR3 totals 15 residues. The V segment lost 6 bases and the J segment 15 bases; nucleotides outside the gene matches: 20. CDR3 coding DNA: TGCAGTGCCGAACATGACGGGACAGGGGCGTATAGTCCGCATTTT. This gives the protein CSAEHDGTGAYSPHF.

The chain uses TRBV7-2 and TRBJ2-1, with D unclear. Germline CDR1 and CDR2: SGHTA and FQGNSA. CDR3 length equals 15 residues. Trimming left V 2 bases short and J 6 bases short, with 14 bases between. This chain's CDR3 is CASSLFGQLPNEQFF. The CDR3 DNA sequence: TGTGCCAGCAGCTTATTTGGGCAGTTACCCAATGAGCAGTTCTTC. The whole variable domain, filled in from reference TRBV7-2 and TRBJ2-1, reads GAGVSQSPSNKVTEKGKDVELRCDPISGHTALYWYRQSLGQGLEFLIYFQGNSAPDKSGLPSDRFSAERTGGSVSTLTIQRTQQEDSAVYLCASSLFGQLPNEQFFGPGTRLTVL.

The rearrangement joins TRBV6-1 to TRBJ2-1, with 8 nucleotides matching TRBD2. The CDR3 covers 15 residues. V gave up 5 bases and J gave up 4 bases; unmatched junction bases: 7. CDR1 and CDR2 (germline): MNHNS, SASEGT. CDR3 sequence reads: CASSQGLGRYNEQFF. CDR3 DNA sequence: TGTGCCAGCAGTCAGGGACTAGGTCGTTACAATGAGCAGTTCTTC.

This clonotype was observed a handful of times. This chain connects TRBV5-1 to TRBJ2-4; D not resolved. CDR3 length: 14 residues. Germline V gene sequence: CDR1 SGHRS, CDR2 YFSETQ. V shed 2 bases and J shed 4 bases, with 10 bases lying between them. CDR3 in DNA: TGCGCCAGCAGCTTTTGGTCGGCTAAAAACATTCAGTACTTC. Its translation: CASSFWSAKNIQYF.

The chain couples TRBV3-1 to TRBJ2-7; 8 positions match TRBD2. The CDR3 covers 15 residues. In germline, CDR1 is LGHDT, CDR2 YNNKEL (reference sequence). Unmatched junction bases numbered 8, after V lost 4 bases and J lost 3 bases. The CDR3 sequence: CASSPRLAGNYEQYF. The CDR3 DNA reads as TGTGCCAGCAGCCCCCGCTTAGCGGGAAACTACGAGCAGTACTTC.

This clonotype was seen only a few times. CDR3 region: CSVRGGGKVTEQFF. In nucleotides, the CDR3 is TGCAGTGTGAGGGGCGGGGGGAAAGTTACTGAGCAGTTCTTC. The rearrangement uses TRBV20-1 and TRBJ2-1; the match to TRBD2 covers 8 bases. Germline trimming cut 7 bases from V and 9 bases from J; bases unmatched to any gene: 14. This CDR3 spans 14 amino acids. CDR1 is DFQATT and CDR2 is SNEGSKA in the germline V gene (reference sequence).

The chain joins TRBV20-1 to TRBJ2-1; TRBD2 might be the D (5 bases). V lost 6 bases and J 5 bases, leaving 11 bases between the germline ends. CDR1 and CDR2 from the germline V gene are DFQATT and SNEGSKA (reference sequence). The CDR3 extends over 12 amino acids. The CDR3 nucleotides read TGCAGTGCGCGTCTAGCCCACAATGAGCAGTTCTTC. Translating gives CSARLAHNEQFF.

This clonotype has just a few counts. Mismatch with germline at one junction end may stem from a read error. The chain combines TRBV11-1 with TRBJ2-1; TRBD2 matches 13 bases. The germline gives CDR1 SGHAT, CDR2 FQDESV (reference sequence). This CDR3 is 12 amino acids long. CDR3 amino acids: CASSPGLAGAHF. The CDR3 DNA follows: TGTGCCAGCAGCCCCGGACTAGCGGGAGCCCACTTC.

In its sample, this clonotype was seen many times. This chain joins TRBV6-5 and TRBJ1-2; TRBD1 is a possible D gene (6 bases). The CDR3 length is 13 residues. Trimming took 6 bases from V and 8 from J, leaving 16 bases between them. Per germline, CDR1 MNHEY and CDR2 SVGAGI. CDR3 DNA: TGTGCCAGCAGCGGACAGTCCTATGGAGGCTACACCTTC. Its protein is CASSGQSYGGYTF.

This clonotype was counted between two and nine times. The chain links TRBV27 to TRBJ2-7; D unclear. The germline CDR1 and CDR2 sequences are MNHEY and SMNVEV (reference sequence). With 5 bases removed from V and 3 bases from J, the gap between germline ends came to 11 bases. This CDR3 region has 13 residues. The CDR3 nucleotides are TGTGCCAGCAGTCCCCACAAATACTACGAGCAGTACTTC. Translated, it gives CASSPHKYYEQYF.

This clonotype was counted only a few times. This chain joins TRBV29-1 and TRBJ2-3, with D perhaps matching TRBD2 (6 bases). Germline lookup yields CDR1 SQVTM and CDR2 ANQGSEA. The CDR3 is 15 amino acids. V was shortened by 4 bases and J by 0 bases, with 14 bases between the two germline ends. CDR3 sequence (DNA): TGCAGCGTTGGGGGGAGTAGCGGAAGCACAGATACGCAGTATTTT. Its translation: CSVGGSSGSTDTQYF.

A few counts support this clonotype. The CDR3 DNA reads as TGCGCCAGCAGCTCTAAGGCGGCTTCTACCTACAATGAGCAGTTCTTC. Amino acids: CASSSKAASTYNEQFF. This chain uses TRBV5-1 with TRBJ2-1; D remains unclear. CDR1 SGHRS and CDR2 YFSETQ come from the germline V gene. There are 16 residues in the CDR3. Deletions cut 3 bases from V and 2 bases from J, with 15 bases between.

The chain combines TRBV4-2 with TRBJ1-6; no clear D. The CDR3 is 14 amino acids. Between the trimmed V and J ends, which lost 4 bases and 9 bases, there was a span of 13 bases. The germline V gene encodes CDR1 LGHNA and CDR2 YNFKEQ. Written as DNA, the CDR3 is TGTGCCAGCAGCCCGTCGGCTCCTTCTTCACCCCTCCACTTT. It codes for CASSPSAPSSPLHF.

This clonotype was observed a handful of times. The chain has TRBV5-1 and TRBJ1-6, with D unresolved. Germline lookup yields CDR1 SGHRS and CDR2 YFSETQ. There are 15 residues in the CDR3. V was shortened by 0 bases and J by 5 bases, with 9 bases between the two germline ends. The CDR3 sequence is CASSLAGEDNSPLHF. The CDR3 bases are TGCGCCAGCAGCTTGGCCGGCGAGGATAATTCACCCCTCCACTTT.

This clonotype has more than one count but fewer than ten. J is TRBJ1-1 and V is TRBV15, with 7 nucleotides matching TRBD1. The CDR3 length is 15 residues. V trimming: 8 bases; J trimming: 1 base; junction bases outside the gene matches: 10. Germline-derived CDR1 and CDR2 are LNHNV and YYDKDF (reference sequence). Here the CDR3 DNA reads TGTGCCACCCGACAGGGCACGGCCGAGAACACTGAAGCTTTCTTT. Its protein product is CATRQGTAENTEAFF.

This rearrangement joins TRBV20-1 to TRBJ2-3; D possibly corresponds to TRBD2 (6 bases). This CDR3 spans 14 amino acids. V was cut by 4 bases and J by 0 bases, with 11 bases left in between. Germline CDR1 and CDR2: DFQATT and SNEGSKA (reference sequence). The CDR3 bases are TGCAGTGCTAACCTAGCGACTAGCACAGATACGCAGTATTTT. Translation gives CSANLATSTDTQYF.

The chain combines TRBV18 with TRBJ2-3; D is unresolved. V lost 0 bases and J 4 bases, leaving 8 bases between the germline ends. CDR1 is KGHSH, CDR2 LQKENI, per germline. The CDR3 runs to 14 residues. The CDR3 loop reads CASSPPIGADTQYF. CDR3 DNA: TGTGCCAGCTCACCACCGATAGGAGCAGATACGCAGTATTTT.

The rearrangement uses TRBV7-9 and TRBJ2-4, with D possibly being TRBD1 or TRBD2 (5 bases each). Deletions cut 3 bases from V and 6 bases from J, with 12 bases between. The germline CDR1 and CDR2 sequences are SEHNR and FQNEAQ (reference sequence). The CDR3 has 14 residues. Here the CDR3 reads CASSFGGEGNIQYF. The CDR3 DNA is TGTGCCAGCAGCTTTGGGGGAGAGGGAAACATTCAGTACTTC. Full variable domain (remainder filled in from reference TRBV7-9 and TRBJ2-4): DTGVSQNPRHKITKRGQNVTFRCDPISEHNRLYWYRQTLGQGPEFLTYFQNEAQLEKSRLLSDRFSAERPKGSFSTLEIQRTEQGDSAMYLCASSFGGEGNIQYFGAGTRLSVL.

The chain has TRBV7-9 and TRBJ2-3; D is uncertain. The CDR3 has 16 amino acids. V was trimmed by 3 bases and J by 0 bases, leaving 13 bases between them. Per germline, CDR1 SEHNR and CDR2 FQNEAQ (reference sequence). This CDR3 is CASSFWKSESTDTQYF. The CDR3 DNA reads as TGTGCCAGCAGCTTTTGGAAGAGCGAAAGCACAGATACGCAGTATTTT.

The chain couples TRBV4-2 to TRBJ2-1; D is undetermined. V lost 1 base to trimming and J lost 9 bases, with 10 bases between them. Germline loops: CDR1 LGHNA, CDR2 YNFKEQ. This CDR3 has 13 residues. CDR3 loop: CASSQVPGVEQFF. The CDR3 bases are TGTGCCAGCAGCCAAGTCCCAGGAGTTGAGCAGTTCTTC.

This clonotype was detected a few times. The chain links TRBV5-4 to TRBJ2-2; D is possibly TRBD1 (6 bases). Germline-derived CDR1 and CDR2 are SGHNT and YYREEE (reference sequence). The CDR3 is made up of 16 amino acids. V was pared by 4 bases and J by 4 bases, with 17 bases between. Written as DNA, the CDR3 is TGTGCCAGCAGCCGAGCGCGACAGGATACCACCGGGGAGCTGTTTTTT. Translated, it gives CASSRARQDTTGELFF.

This clonotype was recorded many times. J is TRBJ2-3 and V is TRBV5-1, with a possible D match to TRBD2 (6 bases). CDR1 SGHRS and CDR2 YFSETQ come from the germline V gene. This CDR3 has 13 residues. Deletions cut 4 bases from V and 4 bases from J, with 10 bases between. This chain's CDR3 is CASSKDYSDTQYF. The CDR3 bases are TGCGCCAGCAGCAAGGACTATTCAGATACGCAGTATTTT.

V is TRBV24-1 and J is TRBJ2-3; D is unclear. CDR3 length equals 14 residues. The V gene lost 2 bases and the J gene lost 4 bases, with 9 bases spanning the gap. Germline CDR1 is KGHDR and CDR2 is SFDVKD. The CDR3 region has the DNA TGTGCCACCAGTGATTCCCTCTTGGCAGATACGCAGTATTTT. This codes for CATSDSLLADTQYF.

This clonotype was seen a few times. V usage is TRBV30 and J usage is TRBJ1-5; D call uncertain. The germline V and J ends were trimmed by 0 bases and 1 base, with 7 bases remaining between them. The CDR3 covers 14 residues. Germline V CDR1 and CDR2: GTSNPN, SVGIG (reference sequence). This CDR3 reads CAWSVTGSNQPQHF. CDR3 bases: TGTGCCTGGAGTGTAACGGGGAGCAATCAGCCCCAGCATTTT.